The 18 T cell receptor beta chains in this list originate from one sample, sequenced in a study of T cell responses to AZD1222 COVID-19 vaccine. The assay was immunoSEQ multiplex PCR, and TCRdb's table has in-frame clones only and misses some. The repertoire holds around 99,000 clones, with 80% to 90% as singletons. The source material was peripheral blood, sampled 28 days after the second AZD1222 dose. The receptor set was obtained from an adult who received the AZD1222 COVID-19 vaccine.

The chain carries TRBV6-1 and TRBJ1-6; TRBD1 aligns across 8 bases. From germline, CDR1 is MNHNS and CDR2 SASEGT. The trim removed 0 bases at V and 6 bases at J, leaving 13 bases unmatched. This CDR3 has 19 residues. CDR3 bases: TGTGCCAGCAGTGAAGCGCTTCTAAGGACAGGGCGTATTAATTCACCCCTCCACTTT. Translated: CASSEALLRTGRINSPLHF.

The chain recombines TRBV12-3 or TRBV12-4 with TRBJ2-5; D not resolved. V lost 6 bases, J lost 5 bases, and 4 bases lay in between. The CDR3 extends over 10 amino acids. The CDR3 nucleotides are TGTGCCAGCAGCGGGGAGACCCAGTACTTC. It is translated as CASSGETQYF.

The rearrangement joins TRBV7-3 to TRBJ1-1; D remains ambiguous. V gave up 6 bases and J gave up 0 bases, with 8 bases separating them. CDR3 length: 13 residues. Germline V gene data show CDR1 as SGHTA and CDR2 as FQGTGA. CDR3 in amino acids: CASRSRMNTEAFF. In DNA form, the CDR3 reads TGTGCCAGCAGGAGTCGCATGAACACTGAAGCTTTCTTT.

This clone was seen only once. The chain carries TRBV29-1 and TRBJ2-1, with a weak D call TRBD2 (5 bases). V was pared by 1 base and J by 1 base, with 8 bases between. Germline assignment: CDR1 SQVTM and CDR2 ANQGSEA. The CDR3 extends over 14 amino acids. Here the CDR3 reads CSVEATISYNEQFF. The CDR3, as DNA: TGCAGCGTTGAAGCGACTATATCCTACAATGAGCAGTTCTTC.

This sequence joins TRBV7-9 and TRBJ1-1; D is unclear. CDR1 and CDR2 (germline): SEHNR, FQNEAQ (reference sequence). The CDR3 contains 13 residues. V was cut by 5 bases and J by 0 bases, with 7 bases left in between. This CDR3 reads CASSLALNTEAFF. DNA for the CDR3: TGTGCCAGCAGCCTCGCATTGAACACTGAAGCTTTCTTT.

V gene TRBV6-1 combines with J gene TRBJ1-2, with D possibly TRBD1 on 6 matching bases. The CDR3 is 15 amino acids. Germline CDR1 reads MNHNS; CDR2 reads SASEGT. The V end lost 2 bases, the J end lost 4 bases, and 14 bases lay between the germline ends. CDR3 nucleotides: TGTGCCAGCAGTGAAAGGAACAGGGATCCCTATGGCTACACCTTC. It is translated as CASSERNRDPYGYTF.

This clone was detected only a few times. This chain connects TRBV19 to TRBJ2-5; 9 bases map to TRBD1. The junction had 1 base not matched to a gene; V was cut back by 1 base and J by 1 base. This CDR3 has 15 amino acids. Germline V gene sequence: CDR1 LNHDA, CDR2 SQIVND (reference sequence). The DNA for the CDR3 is TGTGCCAGTAGTATAGCGACAGGGGGCCAAGAGACCCAGTACTTC. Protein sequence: CASSIATGGQETQYF.

The CDR3 loop is CASSSWRGGGQETQYF. CDR3 bases: TGCGCCAGCAGTTCATGGCGCGGGGGAGGGCAAGAGACCCAGTACTTC. This chain joins TRBV5-1 and TRBJ2-5; 7 bases align to TRBD2. Germline-derived CDR1 and CDR2 are SGHRS and YFSETQ. V shed 5 bases, J shed 2 bases, and the junction held 12 bases outside the gene matches. The CDR3 runs to 16 residues. The variable domain in full, completed from reference TRBV5-1 and TRBJ2-5, reads KAGVTQTPRYLIKTRGQQVTLSCSPISGHRSVSWYQQTPGQGLQFLFEYFSETQRNKGNFPGRFSGRQFSNSRSEMNVSTLELGDSALYLCASSSWRGGGQETQYFGPGTRLLVL.

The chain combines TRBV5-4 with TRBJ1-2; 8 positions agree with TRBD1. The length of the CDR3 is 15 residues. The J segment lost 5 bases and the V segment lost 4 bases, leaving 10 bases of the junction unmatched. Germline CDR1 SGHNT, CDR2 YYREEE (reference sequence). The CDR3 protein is CASSRTGKVAYGYTF. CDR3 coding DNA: TGTGCCAGCAGCCGGACAGGGAAAGTAGCGTATGGCTACACCTTC.

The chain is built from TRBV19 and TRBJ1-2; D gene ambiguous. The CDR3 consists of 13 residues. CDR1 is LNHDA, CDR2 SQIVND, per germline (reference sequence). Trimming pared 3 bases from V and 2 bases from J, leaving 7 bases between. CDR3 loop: CASSISENYGYTF. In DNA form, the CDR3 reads TGTGCCAGTAGTATTTCAGAGAACTATGGCTACACCTTC.

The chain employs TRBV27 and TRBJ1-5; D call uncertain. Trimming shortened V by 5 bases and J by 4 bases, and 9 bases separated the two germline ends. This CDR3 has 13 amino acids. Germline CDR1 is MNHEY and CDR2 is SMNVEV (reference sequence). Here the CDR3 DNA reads TGTGCCAGCAGTGGGCGACCTAATCAGCCCCAGCATTTT. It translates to CASSGRPNQPQHF.

CDR3 sequence: CASSHISNQPQHF. In DNA form, the CDR3 reads TGTGCCAGCAGCCACATTAGCAATCAGCCCCAGCATTTT. The chain has TRBV27 and TRBJ1-5; no clear D. This CDR3 is 13 amino acids long. The V gene lost 6 bases and the J gene lost 0 bases, with 6 bases spanning the gap. Per germline, CDR1 MNHEY and CDR2 SMNVEV (reference sequence).

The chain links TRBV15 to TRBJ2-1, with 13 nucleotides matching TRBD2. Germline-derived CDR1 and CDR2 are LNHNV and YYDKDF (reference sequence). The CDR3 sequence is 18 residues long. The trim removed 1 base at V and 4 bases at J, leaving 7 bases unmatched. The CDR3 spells CATSRALGTSGKYNEQFF. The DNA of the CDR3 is TGTGCCACCAGCAGAGCTCTCGGGACTAGCGGGAAATACAATGAGCAGTTCTTC.

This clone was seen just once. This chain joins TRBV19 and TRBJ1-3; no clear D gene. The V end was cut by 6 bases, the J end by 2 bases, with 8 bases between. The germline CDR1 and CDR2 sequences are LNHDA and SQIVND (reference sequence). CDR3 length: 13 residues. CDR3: CASSVLTGNTIYF. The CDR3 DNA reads TGTGCCAGTAGCGTACTGACTGGAAACACCATATATTTT.

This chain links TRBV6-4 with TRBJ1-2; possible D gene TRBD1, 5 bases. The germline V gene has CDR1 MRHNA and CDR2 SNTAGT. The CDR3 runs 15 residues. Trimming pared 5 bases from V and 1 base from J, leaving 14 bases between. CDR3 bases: TGTGCCAGCAGTCACCGTCAGGGAGGTAACTATGGCTACACCTTC. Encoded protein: CASSHRQGGNYGYTF.

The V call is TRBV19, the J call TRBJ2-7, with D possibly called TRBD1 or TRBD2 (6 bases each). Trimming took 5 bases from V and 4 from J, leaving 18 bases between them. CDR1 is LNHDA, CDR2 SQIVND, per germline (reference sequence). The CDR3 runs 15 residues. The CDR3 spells CASSPPGAKGYEQYF. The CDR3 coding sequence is TGTGCCAGTAGTCCCCCGGGGGCTAAGGGATACGAGCAGTACTTC.

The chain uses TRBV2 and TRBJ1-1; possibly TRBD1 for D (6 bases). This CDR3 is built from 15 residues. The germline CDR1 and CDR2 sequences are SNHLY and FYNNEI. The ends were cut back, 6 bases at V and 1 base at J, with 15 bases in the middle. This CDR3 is CASRSGTTGNTEAFF. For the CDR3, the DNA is TGTGCCAGCAGGTCCGGTACGACAGGGAACACTGAAGCTTTCTTT.

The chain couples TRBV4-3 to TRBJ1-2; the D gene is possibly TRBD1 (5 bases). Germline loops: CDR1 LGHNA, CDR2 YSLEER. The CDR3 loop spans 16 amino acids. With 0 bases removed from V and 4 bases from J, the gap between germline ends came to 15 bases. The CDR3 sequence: CASSQESRDWGYGYTF. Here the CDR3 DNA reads TGCGCCAGCAGCCAAGAGTCCAGGGATTGGGGCTATGGCTACACCTTC.